This passage covers 16 T cell receptor beta chains from one sample sequenced in a study of CD8 T cells in ankylosing spondylitis. Study-wide findings and caveats: Apparently characteristic of ankylosing spondylitis blood was a TCR beta motif (eight highly homologous variants).

Each CDR3 protein is one row after TCRdb ran MiXCR on the 5' RACE reads. Found here are 750,000 to 850,000 distinct CDR3 sequences, about 12% of them singletons; the top ten hold roughly 0.51%. Their recognized antigens are unknown. The material sequenced was blood, either unsorted or a sorted T cell fraction (not recorded which). The receptors come from a male donor with ankylosing spondylitis.

The rearrangement links TRBV5-1 to TRBJ2-3; 11 nucleotides line up with TRBD1. The CDR3 totals 14 residues. V was pared by 6 bases and J by 4 bases, with 4 bases of the junction left unmatched. Germline V gene lookup returns CDR1 SGHRS and CDR2 YFSETQ. CDR3 region: CASTPGQGADTQYF. Written as DNA, the CDR3 is TGCGCCAGCACGCCGGGACAGGGGGCAGATACGCAGTATTTT.

This chain connects TRBV5-6 to TRBJ2-3; TRBD2 matches at 11 bases. The CDR3 length is 16 residues. V shed 3 bases, J shed 3 bases, and the junction held 6 bases outside the gene matches. The germline gives CDR1 SGHDT, CDR2 YYEEEE. In DNA, the CDR3 is TGTGCCAGCAGCTGGGAGGGGACTAGCGGAACAGATACGCAGTATTTT. Translated, it gives CASSWEGTSGTDTQYF.

There are a few counts of this clonotype. The chain carries TRBV4-3 and TRBJ1-2; D is ambiguous. V lost 0 bases and J lost 2, with 16 bases in between. The germline CDR1 and CDR2 sequences are LGHNA and YSLEER. This CDR3 is 17 amino acids long. The DNA for the CDR3 is TGCGCCAGCAGCCAAGATTACGGCCCCTGGGCCAACTATGGCTACACCTTC. Its translation is CASSQDYGPWANYGYTF.

A few counts support this clonotype. This chain joins TRBV6-5 and TRBJ1-2, with 8 bases fitting TRBD1. V lost 4 bases to trimming and J lost 4 bases; unmatched junction nucleotides: 5. Germline CDR1 MNHEY, CDR2 SVGAGI. The CDR3 has 14 amino acids. The CDR3 DNA is TGTGCCAGCAGTTCCGCAGGGGGCGTCTATGGCTACACCTTC. Protein product: CASSSAGGVYGYTF.

This clonotype was counted a few times. This chain uses TRBV4-3 with TRBJ2-6; D unclear. V dropped 2 bases and J dropped 1 base, with 12 bases sitting between them. The CDR3 is 17 residues long. CDR1 is LGHNA, CDR2 YSLEER, per germline. CDR3 loop: CASSQQPVASGANVLTF. CDR3 DNA sequence: TGCGCCAGCAGCCAACAACCGGTTGCATCTGGGGCCAACGTCCTGACTTTC.

This clonotype was counted between two and nine times. The chain combines TRBV4-3 with TRBJ2-7, with D tentatively TRBD1 (5 bases). Germline V gene data show CDR1 as LGHNA and CDR2 as YSLEER. V was cut by 4 bases and J by 6 bases, with 16 bases left in between. This CDR3 spans 14 amino acids. The chain's CDR3 is CASSPARVSGEQYF. CDR3 DNA sequence: TGCGCCAGCAGCCCCGCCAGGGTATCGGGCGAGCAGTACTTC.

This clonotype occurred a few times. The chain links TRBV6-2 or TRBV6-3 to TRBJ2-1; 7 positions agree with TRBD1. J gave up 7 bases and V 5 bases, and 5 bases lay outside the gene matches. Germline CDR1 and CDR2: MNHEY and SVGEGT. This CDR3 has 13 residues. CDR3 residues: CASSMTGSNEQFF. CDR3 nucleotides: TGTGCCAGCAGTATGACAGGGTCAAATGAGCAGTTCTTC.

V gene TRBV5-1 combines with J gene TRBJ2-1; D is possibly TRBD2 (6 bases). The CDR3 consists of 15 residues. V was cut by 0 bases and J by 4 bases, with 11 bases left in between. Germline lookup yields CDR1 SGHRS and CDR2 YFSETQ. The CDR3 is CASSLAGLTYNEQFF. The CDR3 nucleotides are TGCGCCAGCAGCTTGGCGGGACTCACTTACAATGAGCAGTTCTTC.

This chain uses TRBV4-1 with TRBJ1-5; the D is unclear. The length of the CDR3 is 14 residues. V was cut by 0 bases and J by 7 bases, with 10 bases left in between. Germline V gene sequence: CDR1 MGHRA, CDR2 YSYEKL. CDR3 in amino acids: CASSQEGSGQPQHF. DNA of the CDR3: TGCGCCAGCAGCCAAGAAGGGTCGGGACAGCCCCAGCATTTT.

The sample holds a few counts of this clonotype. The chain links TRBV6-1 to TRBJ1-5; the match to TRBD1 covers 12 bases. The CDR3 runs to 16 residues. In germline, CDR1 is MNHNS, CDR2 SASEGT. V dropped 2 bases and J dropped 6; count of bases not matched to a gene: 5. The CDR3 nucleotides read TGTGCCAGCAGTGAAACCGGGACAGGGGGCTTTCAGCCCCAGCATTTT. As protein: CASSETGTGGFQPQHF.

This clonotype appeared a few times. This chain links TRBV5-1 with TRBJ2-5, with unresolved D. Trimming left V 1 base short and J 1 base short, with 11 bases between. The CDR3 consists of 15 residues. The V gene's germline CDR1 is SGHRS and CDR2 YFSETQ. CDR3 coding DNA: TGCGCCAGCAGCTTGCGAACCAGCGCCCAAGAGACCCAGTACTTC. It translates to CASSLRTSAQETQYF.

The chain has TRBV20-1 and TRBJ1-1; D gene unclear. Trimming took 2 bases from V and 3 from J, leaving 10 bases between them. Germline loops: CDR1 DFQATT, CDR2 SNEGSKA (reference sequence). The CDR3 has 13 amino acids. DNA of the CDR3: TGCAGTGCTAGACGCTCAATTGACACTGAAGCTTTCTTT. Translating it yields CSARRSIDTEAFF.

This clonotype was observed many times. V usage is TRBV7-2 and J usage is TRBJ2-1, with D perhaps TRBD1 (5 bases). V lost 5 bases, J lost 3 bases, and 8 bases lay in between. CDR1 and CDR2 from the germline V gene are SGHTA and FQGNSA. The CDR3 has 13 residues. The CDR3: CASSPDIYNEQFF. In DNA, the CDR3 is TGTGCCAGCAGCCCGGACATCTACAATGAGCAGTTCTTC.

This clonotype has a count of ten or more. This rearrangement joins TRBV20-1 to TRBJ2-5, with 9 bases fitting TRBD2. Per germline, CDR1 DFQATT and CDR2 SNEGSKA (reference sequence). There are 14 residues in the CDR3. V gave up 3 bases and J gave up 1 base; unmatched junction bases: 3. CDR3 loop: CSARASGTQETQYF. DNA of the CDR3: TGCAGTGCTAGGGCTAGCGGGACCCAAGAGACCCAGTACTTC.

This clonotype has only a few counts. The chain is built from TRBV4-1 and TRBJ2-1; D is uncertain. The CDR3 contains 13 residues. Germline V gene sequence: CDR1 MGHRA, CDR2 YSYEKL. V lost 4 bases to trimming and J lost 6 bases, with 10 bases between them. The chain's CDR3 is CASSRAWGNEQFF. CDR3 bases: TGCGCCAGCAGCCGGGCTTGGGGCAATGAGCAGTTCTTC.

Only a few counts were recorded for this clonotype. This chain uses TRBV20-1 with TRBJ2-7, with 7 nucleotides matching TRBD1. From germline, CDR1 is DFQATT and CDR2 SNEGSKA (reference sequence). V shed 8 bases, J shed 9 bases, and the junction held 19 bases outside the gene matches. The CDR3 is 14 amino acids. CDR3 residues: CSTRQGRGRDGQYF. The CDR3 DNA reads TGCAGTACCCGACAGGGCCGAGGTAGGGACGGGCAGTACTTC.